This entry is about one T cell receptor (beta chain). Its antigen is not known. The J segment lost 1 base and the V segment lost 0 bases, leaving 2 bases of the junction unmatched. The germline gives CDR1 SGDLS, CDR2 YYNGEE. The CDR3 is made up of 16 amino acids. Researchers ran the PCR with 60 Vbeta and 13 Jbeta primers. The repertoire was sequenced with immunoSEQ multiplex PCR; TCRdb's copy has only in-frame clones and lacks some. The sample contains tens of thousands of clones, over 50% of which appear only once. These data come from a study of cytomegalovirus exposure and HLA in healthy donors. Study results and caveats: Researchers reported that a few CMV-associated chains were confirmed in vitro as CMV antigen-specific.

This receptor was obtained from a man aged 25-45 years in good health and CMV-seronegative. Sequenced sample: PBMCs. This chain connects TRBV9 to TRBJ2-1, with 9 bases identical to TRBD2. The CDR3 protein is CASSVGGGVSYNEQFF. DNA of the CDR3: TGTGCCAGCAGCGTAGGCGGGGGGGTGTCCTACAATGAGCAGTTCTTC. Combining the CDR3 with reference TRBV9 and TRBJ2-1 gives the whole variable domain DSGVTQTPKHLITATGQRVTLRCSPRSGDLSVYWYQQSLDQGLQFLIQYYNGEERAKGNILERFSAQQFPDLHSELNLSSLELGDSALYFCASSVGGGVSYNEQFFGPGTRLTVL.